The 7 T cell receptor beta chains below all came from one sample that was sequenced in a study of blood T cell repertoires in COVID-19. Profiling relied on immunoSEQ multiplex PCR, and the TCRdb table lists in-frame clones only, not all of them. The sample has 250,000 to 300,000 clones, roughly 90% seen once. The specimen sequenced was PBMCs or T cells enriched from blood (not recorded which). The receptors derive from a woman between 40 and 50 years old who had recovered from COVID-19.

The chain carries TRBV9 and TRBJ2-2; TRBD1 matches at 8 bases. The CDR3 length is 17 residues. Trimming removed 4 bases from V and 5 bases from J; junction bases left unmatched: 13. Germline V gene sequence: CDR1 SGDLS, CDR2 YYNGEE. The CDR3 here is CASSPGQGLGGTGELFF. The CDR3 nucleotides are TGTGCCAGCAGCCCCGGACAGGGATTGGGCGGTACCGGGGAGCTGTTTTTT.

This clone was detected only once. The genes are TRBV5-1 and TRBJ1-2; D is ambiguous. The CDR3 runs 16 residues. V dropped 0 bases and J dropped 1 base, with 13 bases sitting between them. Germline V lookup: CDR1 SGHRS, CDR2 YFSETQ. The CDR3: CASSLASNRGNYGYTF. Written as DNA, the CDR3 is TGCGCCAGCAGCTTGGCGTCGAATCGGGGTAACTATGGCTACACCTTC. Combining the CDR3 with reference TRBV5-1 and TRBJ1-2 gives the whole variable domain KAGVTQTPRYLIKTRGQQVTLSCSPISGHRSVSWYQQTPGQGLQFLFEYFSETQRNKGNFPGRFSGRQFSNSRSEMNVSTLELGDSALYLCASSLASNRGNYGYTFGSGTRLTVV.

V and J are TRBV6-6 and TRBJ1-4; tentative D call: TRBD1 (6 bases). Trimming took 5 bases from V and 7 from J, leaving 20 bases between them. Germline values: CDR1 MNHNY, CDR2 SVGAGI (reference sequence). The CDR3 has 16 residues. The CDR3 loop reads CASSTRGGAMVEKLFF. In DNA, the CDR3 is TGTGCCAGCAGTACTCGGGGGGGGGCGATGGTTGAAAAACTGTTTTTT.

The CDR3: CASGPGPDEGKLFF. The CDR3 region has the DNA TGCGCCAGCGGTCCGGGCCCGGATGAGGGAAAACTGTTTTTT. The chain is built from TRBV10-1 and TRBJ1-4; D uncertain. The germline V gene encodes CDR1 WNHNN and CDR2 SYGVQD (reference sequence). The CDR3 is made up of 14 amino acids. The germline V and J ends were trimmed by 8 bases and 10 bases, with 20 bases remaining between them.

The gene calls are TRBV16 and TRBJ2-7; 7 bases match TRBD1. V lost 0 bases and J lost 2; bases outside the gene matches: 7. This CDR3 contains 16 residues. Germline-derived CDR1 and CDR2 are KGHSY and FQNENV. The CDR3 sequence is CASSQSQGRGTYEQYF. The CDR3 DNA sequence: TGTGCCAGCAGCCAATCTCAGGGCAGGGGGACCTACGAGCAGTACTTC. The entire variable domain, with the rest obtained from reference TRBV16 and TRBJ2-7, is as follows: GEEVAQTPKHLVRGEGQKAKLYCAPIKGHSYVFWYQQVLKNEFKFLISFQNENVFDETGMPKERFSAKCLPNSPCSLEIQATKLEDSAVYFCASSQSQGRGTYEQYFGPGTRLTVT.

The rearrangement joins TRBV5-1 to TRBJ2-5, with 9 bases identical to TRBD1. In germline, CDR1 is SGHRS, CDR2 YFSETQ. The CDR3 has 15 amino acids. The ends lost 2 bases at V and 5 bases at J; junction bases unmatched: 7. The CDR3 DNA reads TGCGCCAGCAGCTTAGGACAGGGGCGGACGGAGACCCAGTACTTC. Amino acid sequence: CASSLGQGRTETQYF.

The chain uses TRBV5-1 and TRBJ1-2; D not resolved. CDR1 is SGHRS and CDR2 is YFSETQ in the germline V gene. Trimming took 2 bases from V and 4 from J, leaving 12 bases between them. The CDR3 is 14 amino acids. The chain's CDR3 is CASSFGLDSYGYTF. The CDR3 bases are TGCGCCAGCAGCTTCGGACTCGATAGCTATGGCTACACCTTC.